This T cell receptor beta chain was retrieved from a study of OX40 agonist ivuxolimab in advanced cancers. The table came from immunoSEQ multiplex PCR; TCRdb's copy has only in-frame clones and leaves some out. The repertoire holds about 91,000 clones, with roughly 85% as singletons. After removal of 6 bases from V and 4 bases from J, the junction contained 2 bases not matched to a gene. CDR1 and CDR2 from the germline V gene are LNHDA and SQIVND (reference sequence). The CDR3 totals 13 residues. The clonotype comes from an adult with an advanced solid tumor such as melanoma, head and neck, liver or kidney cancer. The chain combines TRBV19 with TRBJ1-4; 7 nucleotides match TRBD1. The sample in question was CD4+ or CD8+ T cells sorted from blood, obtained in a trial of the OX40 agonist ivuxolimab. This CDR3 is CASSPGGNEKLFF. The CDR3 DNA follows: TGTGCCAGTAGCCCAGGGGGTAATGAAAAACTGTTTTTT. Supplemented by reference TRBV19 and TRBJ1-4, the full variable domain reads DGGITQSPKYLFRKEGQNVTLSCEQNLNHDAMYWYRQDPGQGLRLIYYSQIVNDFQKGDIAEGYSVSREKKESFPLTVTSAQKNPTAFYLCASSPGGNEKLFFGSGTQLSVL.